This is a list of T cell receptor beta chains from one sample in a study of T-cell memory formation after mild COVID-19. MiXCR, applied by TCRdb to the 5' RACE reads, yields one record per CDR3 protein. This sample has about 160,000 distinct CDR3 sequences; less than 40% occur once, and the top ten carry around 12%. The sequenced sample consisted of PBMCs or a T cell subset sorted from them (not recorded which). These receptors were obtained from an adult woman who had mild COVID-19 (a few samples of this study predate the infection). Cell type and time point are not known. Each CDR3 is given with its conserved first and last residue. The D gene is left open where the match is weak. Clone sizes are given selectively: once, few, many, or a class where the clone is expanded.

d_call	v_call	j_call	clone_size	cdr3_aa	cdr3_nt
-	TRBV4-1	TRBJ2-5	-	CASSQNDRRETQYF	TGCGCCAGCAGCCAAAATGACAGACGGGAGACCCAGTACTTC
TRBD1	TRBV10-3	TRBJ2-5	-	CAISVTGFQETQYF	TGTGCCATCAGTGTGACAGGGTTCCAAGAGACCCAGTACTTC
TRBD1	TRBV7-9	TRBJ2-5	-	CASSRNQGAQTQYF	TGTGCCAGCAGCCGAAATCAGGGGGCCCAGACCCAGTACTTC
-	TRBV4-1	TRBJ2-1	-	CASSQVLALEQFF	TGCGCCAGCAGCCAAGTTCTAGCTCTTGAGCAGTTCTTC
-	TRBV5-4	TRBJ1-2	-	CASSSPRGENRGYTF	TGTGCCAGCAGCTCCCCACGAGGAGAAAACAGGGGCTACACCTTC
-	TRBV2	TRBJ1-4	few	CASSPTGPIGKLFF	TGTGCCAGCAGTCCAACAGGCCCGATTGGAAAACTGTTTTTT
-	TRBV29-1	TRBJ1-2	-	CSTSLLNYGYTF	TGCAGCACCAGCCTCCTTAACTATGGCTACACCTTC
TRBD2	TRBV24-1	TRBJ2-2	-	CATMSSGATGELFF	TGTGCCACCATGTCTAGCGGGGCCACCGGGGAGCTGTTTTTT
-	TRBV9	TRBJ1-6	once	CASSVGGSNSPLHF	TGTGCCAGCAGCGTAGGGGGTTCCAATTCACCCCTCCACTTT
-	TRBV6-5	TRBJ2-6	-	CASSRGISSGANVLTF	TGTGCCAGCAGTCGCGGCATATCCTCTGGGGCCAACGTCCTGACTTTC
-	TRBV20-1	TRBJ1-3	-	CSAREGQVSGNTIYF	TGCAGTGCTAGAGAGGGCCAGGTCTCTGGAAACACCATATATTTT
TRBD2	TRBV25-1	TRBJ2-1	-	CATTGGSGRDSSYNEQFF	TGTGCCACCACGGGGGGTAGCGGGAGGGATTCCTCCTACAATGAGCAGTTCTTC
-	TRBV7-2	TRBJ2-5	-	CASSLALQETQYF	TGTGCCAGCAGCTTAGCTTTGCAAGAGACCCAGTACTTC
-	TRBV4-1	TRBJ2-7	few	CASSQDLAGHEQYF	TGCGCCAGCAGCCAAGATTTGGCAGGCCACGAGCAGTACTTC
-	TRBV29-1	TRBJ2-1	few	CSVAWRALESYNEQFF	TGCAGCGTTGCCTGGAGGGCACTGGAAAGCTACAATGAGCAGTTCTTC
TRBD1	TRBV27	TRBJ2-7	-	CASSPNLGQVGRDEQYF	TGTGCCAGCAGTCCGAACCTCGGACAGGTCGGCAGGGACGAGCAGTACTTC
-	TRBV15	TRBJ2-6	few	CATSRTTASSGANVLTF	TGTGCCACCTCCCGGACGACGGCAAGCTCTGGGGCCAACGTCCTGACTTTC
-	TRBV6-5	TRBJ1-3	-	CASSYLRRNSGNTIYF	TGTGCCAGCAGTTACTTAAGGCGGAACTCTGGAAACACCATATATTTT
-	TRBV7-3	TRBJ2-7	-	CASSPDATGGYEQYF	TGTGCCAGCAGTCCGGACGCTACTGGTGGCTACGAGCAGTACTTC
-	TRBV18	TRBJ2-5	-	CASSGDRQETQYF	TGTGCCAGCTCAGGCGACAGGCAAGAGACCCAGTACTTC
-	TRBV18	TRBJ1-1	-	CASSRLNTEAFF	TGTGCCAGCTCCCGTTTGAACACTGAAGCTTTCTTT
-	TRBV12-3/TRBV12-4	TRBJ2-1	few	CASSPPWEQFF	TGTGCCAGCAGTCCCCCGTGGGAGCAGTTCTTC